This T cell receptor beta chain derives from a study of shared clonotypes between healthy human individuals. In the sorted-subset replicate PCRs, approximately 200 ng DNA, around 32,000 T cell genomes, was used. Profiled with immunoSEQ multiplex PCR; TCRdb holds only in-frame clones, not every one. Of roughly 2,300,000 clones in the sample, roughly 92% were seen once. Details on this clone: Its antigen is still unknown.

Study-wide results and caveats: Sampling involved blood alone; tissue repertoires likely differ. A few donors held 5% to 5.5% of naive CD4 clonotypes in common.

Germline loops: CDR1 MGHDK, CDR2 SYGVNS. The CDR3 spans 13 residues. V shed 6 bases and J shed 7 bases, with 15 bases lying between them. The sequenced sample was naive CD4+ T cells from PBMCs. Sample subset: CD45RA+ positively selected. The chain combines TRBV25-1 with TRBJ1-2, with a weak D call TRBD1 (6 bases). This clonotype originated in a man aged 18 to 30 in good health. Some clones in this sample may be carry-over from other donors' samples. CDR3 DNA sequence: TGTGCCAGCAGCCAACAGGGACTGAGTGGCTACACCTTC. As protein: CASSQQGLSGYTF.